Below, 8 T cell receptor beta chains from the same sample are listed, as sequenced in a study of T cells in Graves' hyperthyroidism and ophthalmopathy. Amplification of TCR beta CDR3 regions was performed using RNA transcripts as template. TCR CDR3 underwent first-round RT-PCR with the HTBI primer set. A single record per CDR3 protein comes from TCRdb applying MiXCR to the multiplex PCR reads. This sample yields about 420,000 distinct CDR3 sequences, of which 15% to 19% are seen a single time; roughly 13% belongs to the top ten. The source material was blood. The receptors originated from a young woman with Graves' hyperthyroidism.

This clonotype was counted many times. V usage is TRBV6-1 and J usage is TRBJ2-1; 11 bases are shared with TRBD2. Germline V CDR1 and CDR2: MNHNS, SASEGT. The length of the CDR3 is 15 residues. Germline trimming cut 1 base from V and 7 bases from J; bases unmatched to any gene: 3. The CDR3 DNA reads TGTGCCAGCAGTGAAGAAACTAGCGGGAGTAATGAGCAGTTCTTC. Translating gives CASSEETSGSNEQFF.

This clonotype has at least ten counts. V usage is TRBV18 and J usage is TRBJ2-3; D possibly uses TRBD1 or TRBD2 (5 bases each). CDR1 and CDR2 from the germline V gene are KGHSH and LQKENI. V was shortened by 1 base and J by 7 bases, with 15 bases between the two germline ends. The CDR3 consists of 15 residues. This CDR3 reads CASSPQGTPRNTQYF. The DNA of the CDR3 is TGTGCCAGCTCACCACAGGGGACGCCTAGAAATACGCAGTATTTT.

This clonotype was counted many times. The CDR3 coding sequence is TGCAGTGCCAGGGATTTGGGGAGCTACGAGCAGTACTTC. Amino acid sequence: CSARDLGSYEQYF. The chain carries TRBV20-1 and TRBJ2-7; D tentatively reads TRBD1 or TRBD2 (5 bases each). Trimming left V 6 bases short and J 3 bases short, with 15 bases between. Germline CDR1 and CDR2: DFQATT and SNEGSKA (reference sequence). The CDR3 totals 13 residues.

This clonotype occurred many times. The chain combines TRBV11-3 with TRBJ2-3; the match to TRBD2 covers 7 bases. There are 15 residues in the CDR3. V shed 5 bases and J 2 bases; nucleotides not matched to a gene: 7. CDR1 is SGHNT, CDR2 YENEEA, per germline. The CDR3 is CASSPGDYNTDTQYF. The CDR3, as DNA: TGTGCCAGCAGCCCCGGGGACTACAACACAGATACGCAGTATTTT.

This clonotype has at least ten counts. The chain links TRBV12-3 or TRBV12-4 to TRBJ2-7, with D uncertain. The CDR3 has 12 residues. Trimming shortened V by 6 bases and J by 3 bases, and 9 bases separated the two germline ends. The CDR3 reads CASRYYNYEQYF. In nucleotides, the CDR3 is TGTGCCAGCAGGTACTACAACTACGAGCAGTACTTC.

This clonotype came up a few times. This chain joins TRBV6-2 or TRBV6-3 and TRBJ2-3; 10 bases align to TRBD2. This CDR3 spans 14 amino acids. Per germline, CDR1 MNHEY and CDR2 SVGEGT. The J segment lost 4 bases and the V segment lost 6 bases, leaving 4 bases of the junction unmatched. The CDR3 sequence is CASRSGGASDTQYF. The CDR3 DNA reads as TGTGCCAGCAGAAGCGGGGGGGCCTCAGATACGCAGTATTTT.

On this clonotype: A much larger clone differs by one base, so this may be a read error. This is likely a read error, given that the CDR3 carries no conserved phenylalanine or tryptophan at its end. V gene TRBV6-1 combines with J gene TRBJ2-7, with D perhaps TRBD1 (6 bases). CDR1 and CDR2 (germline): MNHNS, SASEGT. Trimming pared 9 bases from V and 0 bases from J, leaving 12 bases between. The CDR3 runs 13 residues. The chain's CDR3 is CASGQRSSYEQYY. The CDR3 DNA reads TGTGCCAGTGGACAGAGGAGCTCCTACGAGCAGTACTAC.

This clonotype was seen more than once but under ten times. This chain connects TRBV20-1 to TRBJ2-7; D is ambiguous. CDR1 and CDR2 (germline): DFQATT, SNEGSKA (reference sequence). Trimming pared 3 bases from V and 0 bases from J, leaving 6 bases between. This CDR3 has 12 amino acids. Written as DNA, the CDR3 is TGCAGTGCTAGCTATAGCTCCTACGAGCAGTACTTC. It specifies CSASYSSYEQYF.